These 26 T cell receptor beta chains were sequenced from one sample in a study of T cell responses to AZD1222 COVID-19 vaccine. Profiled with immunoSEQ multiplex PCR; TCRdb holds only in-frame clones, not every one. The repertoire consists of around 130,000 clones, with 80% to 95% occurring once and the leading ten covering 3.1%. Material: peripheral blood, obtained on day 0 of AZD1222 vaccination. These receptors all come from an adult in good health.

In its sample, this clone was seen once. The chain couples TRBV27 to TRBJ1-1; D possibly corresponds to TRBD1 (6 bases). The V end lost 5 bases, the J end lost 4 bases, and 8 bases lay between the germline ends. CDR1 and CDR2 (germline): MNHEY, SMNVEV (reference sequence). The CDR3 runs 12 residues. The CDR3 region has the DNA TGTGCCAGCAGTACAGGGCTCACTGAAGCTTTCTTT. The encoded protein is CASSTGLTEAFF.

The V call is TRBV5-1, the J call TRBJ1-2, with 9 bases matching TRBD1. Germline CDR1 and CDR2: SGHRS and YFSETQ. The V and J ends lost 4 bases and 8 bases, in that order; junction bases with no gene match: 6. The CDR3 sequence is 13 residues long. This CDR3 reads CASSPITGGGYTF. The CDR3 bases are TGCGCCAGCAGCCCAATCACAGGGGGCGGCTACACCTTC.

By share, this clone ranks as medium-sized. This chain uses TRBV6-2 or TRBV6-3 with TRBJ2-2; D is possibly TRBD2 (6 bases). Between the trimmed V and J ends, which lost 3 bases and 4 bases, there was a span of 9 bases. Germline CDR1 is MNHEY and CDR2 is SVGEGT. The CDR3 is 14 residues long. The CDR3 loop reads CASSYRDFTGELFF. The CDR3 DNA sequence: TGTGCCAGCAGTTATAGGGACTTCACCGGGGAGCTGTTTTTT.

The chain employs TRBV11-2 and TRBJ2-7; the match to TRBD2 covers 7 bases. The CDR3 runs 12 residues. Unmatched junction bases numbered 2, after V lost 7 bases and J lost 2 bases. CDR1 and CDR2 (germline): SGHAT, FQNNGV. As DNA, the CDR3 is TGTGCCAGCACCCGGGGGGCCTACGAGCAGTACTTC. Protein product: CASTRGAYEQYF.

CDR3 coding DNA: TGTGCCAGCGGGCTTGGGCGGGGGGCCACAGATACGCAGTATTTT. Protein product: CASGLGRGATDTQYF. This rearrangement joins TRBV11-3 to TRBJ2-3; 8 bases fit TRBD2. CDR1 SGHNT and CDR2 YENEEA come from the germline V gene. The length of the CDR3 is 15 residues. J gave up 2 bases and V 8 bases, and 9 bases lay outside the gene matches.

This chain joins TRBV7-2 and TRBJ1-5; possible D gene TRBD1, 6 bases. V lost 1 base and J 7 bases, leaving 14 bases between the germline ends. The CDR3 length is 15 residues. The germline CDR1 and CDR2 sequences are SGHTA and FQGNSA. CDR3 coding DNA: TGTGCCAGCAGCTTAGGCCGGGACATCGGACAGCCCCAGCATTTT. Protein: CASSLGRDIGQPQHF.

V gene TRBV5-1 combines with J gene TRBJ2-7; 11 bases line up with TRBD1. Germline loops: CDR1 SGHRS, CDR2 YFSETQ. Trimming removed 0 bases from V and 2 bases from J; junction bases left unmatched: 1. The CDR3 totals 15 residues. The CDR3 nucleotides are TGCGCCAGCAGCTTGGAGGGACAGGGGGCCTACGAGCAGTACTTC. It codes for CASSLEGQGAYEQYF. Complete variable domain (other parts from reference TRBV5-1 and TRBJ2-7): KAGVTQTPRYLIKTRGQQVTLSCSPISGHRSVSWYQQTPGQGLQFLFEYFSETQRNKGNFPGRFSGRQFSNSRSEMNVSTLELGDSALYLCASSLEGQGAYEQYFGPGTRLTVT.

A single count supports this clone. The V gene is TRBV29-1, the J gene TRBJ2-1; possible D gene TRBD2, 5 bases. Looked up from germline, CDR1 is SQVTM and CDR2 is ANQGSEA. The CDR3 runs 12 residues. The V end lost 5 bases, the J end lost 10 bases, and 15 bases lay between the germline ends. CDR3 region: CSVSRDSVEQFF. The CDR3 DNA sequence: TGCAGCGTTAGTCGGGATTCTGTAGAGCAGTTCTTC.

This clone occurred once. Other DNA sequences in the same sample also yield this CDR3. This chain's CDR3 is CASSLWTGYEQYF. CDR3 nucleotide sequence: TGTGCCAGCAGTTTATGGACAGGCTACGAGCAGTACTTC. The chain recombines TRBV27 with TRBJ2-7; 7 bases align to TRBD1. Germline CDR1 MNHEY, CDR2 SMNVEV (reference sequence). The CDR3 loop spans 13 amino acids. V was pared by 1 base and J by 3 bases, with 0 bases of the junction left unmatched.

The V gene is TRBV28, the J gene TRBJ2-1; 10 positions agree with TRBD2. J gave up 15 bases and V 5 bases, and 16 bases lay outside the gene matches. Per germline, CDR1 MDHEN and CDR2 SYDVKM. This CDR3 comprises 15 residues. The CDR3 DNA follows: TGTGCCAGCAGTCCCCCCTCAGCTAGCGGGAGAGGTGGGTTCTTC. It yields the protein CASSPPSASGRGGFF. Together with reference TRBV28 and TRBJ2-1, the CDR3 gives the full variable domain: DVKVTQSSRYLVKRTGEKVFLECVQDMDHENMFWYRQDPGLGLRLIYFSYDVKMKEKGDIPEGYSVSREKKERFSLILESASTNQTSMYLCASSPPSASGRGGFFGPGTRLTVL.

The chain is built from TRBV24-1 and TRBJ2-3; no firm D call. V shed 0 bases and J shed 5 bases, with 11 bases lying between them. The germline V gene encodes CDR1 KGHDR and CDR2 SFDVKD. The CDR3 loop spans 15 amino acids. The CDR3 DNA reads TGTGCCACCAGTGATTTGGGTAGCCACGGAGATACGCAGTATTTT. The encoded protein is CATSDLGSHGDTQYF.

This clone has only a few counts. This rearrangement joins TRBV7-9 to TRBJ1-2; weak D call: TRBD1 (5 bases). Germline CDR1 reads SEHNR; CDR2 reads FQNEAQ (reference sequence). The CDR3 is 15 amino acids. The V end was cut by 5 bases, the J end by 5 bases, with 18 bases between. The CDR3 sequence: CASSPSGTPAYGYTF. The CDR3 DNA follows: TGTGCCAGCAGCCCTTCAGGGACGCCGGCGTATGGCTACACCTTC.

The chain uses TRBV20-1 and TRBJ2-7; D is unclear. Trimming removed 6 bases from V and 5 bases from J, with 5 bases in between. This CDR3 is 9 amino acids long. Germline loops: CDR1 DFQATT, CDR2 SNEGSKA (reference sequence). The CDR3 spells CSALNEQYF. CDR3 DNA: TGCAGTGCCCTCAACGAGCAGTACTTC.

The CDR3 protein is CAWLRRDSRYGYTF. In DNA, the CDR3 is TGTGCCTGGCTCAGACGGGACAGCAGATATGGCTACACCTTC. The chain is built from TRBV30 and TRBJ1-2; 7 nucleotides match TRBD1. J gave up 5 bases and V 5 bases, and 11 bases lay outside the gene matches. The germline V gene encodes CDR1 GTSNPN and CDR2 SVGIG (reference sequence). There are 14 residues in the CDR3.

The rearrangement joins TRBV18 to TRBJ1-5, with TRBD1 matching over 11 bases. The CDR3 is 15 residues long. Germline lookup yields CDR1 KGHSH and CDR2 LQKENI. J gave up 5 bases and V 6 bases, and 6 bases lay outside the gene matches. CDR3 nucleotide sequence: TGTGCCAGCTCTGCGACGGGACAGGGGGATCAGCCCCAGCATTTT. The encoded protein is CASSATGQGDQPQHF.

The chain is built from TRBV19 and TRBJ1-2; D ambiguous. In germline, CDR1 is LNHDA, CDR2 SQIVND (reference sequence). The ends were cut back, 1 base at V and 2 bases at J, with 8 bases in the middle. CDR3 length: 14 amino acids. The CDR3 reads CASSIVGENYGYTF. The CDR3 DNA reads TGTGCCAGTAGTATAGTAGGAGAAAACTATGGCTACACCTTC.

V usage is TRBV29-1 and J usage is TRBJ2-3; D perhaps matches TRBD2 (6 bases). The V gene lost 1 base and the J gene lost 4 bases, with 12 bases spanning the gap. The CDR3 has 14 amino acids. Germline V CDR1 and CDR2: SQVTM, ANQGSEA. The CDR3, as DNA: TGCAGCGTTGAAGGCGGGACTGGGGCAGATACGCAGTATTTT. It translates to CSVEGGTGADTQYF.

DNA of the CDR3: TGTGCCAGCAGTTTGATAATAGGTATTGGAAAACTGTTTTTT. It codes for CASSLIIGIGKLFF. The chain uses TRBV27 and TRBJ1-4; no clear D gene. The V gene lost 3 bases and the J gene lost 10 bases, with 15 bases spanning the gap. CDR3 length: 14 amino acids. Germline V gene data show CDR1 as MNHEY and CDR2 as SMNVEV (reference sequence).

The genes are TRBV11-2 and TRBJ2-7, with a tentative D call TRBD2 (6 bases). Germline CDR1 and CDR2: SGHAT and FQNNGV. The CDR3 sequence is 15 residues long. V lost 5 bases to trimming and J lost 6 bases, with 20 bases between them. The DNA for the CDR3 is TGTGCCAGCAGCCTCCGGGGACTGCCGTGGGTCGAGCAGTACTTC. Translation gives CASSLRGLPWVEQYF.

The chain recombines TRBV28 with TRBJ2-5; the match to TRBD2 covers 9 bases. Germline V gene sequence: CDR1 MDHEN, CDR2 SYDVKM. With 3 bases clipped from V and 3 bases from J, the junction kept 5 bases outside the gene matches. The CDR3 spans 15 residues. CDR3 region: CASSFGLAGEETQYF. CDR3 sequence (DNA): TGTGCCAGCAGTTTCGGGTTAGCGGGGGAAGAGACCCAGTACTTC.

J is TRBJ2-1 and V is TRBV21-1; TRBD2 reflects the table's D call only, with no check against the DNA. TRBV21-1 is a documented pseudogene. CDR3 size: 17 residues. DNA for the CDR3: TGTGCCAGCAGCACCCGAAAAGGGACTAGCGGGAGGGGCAAGCAGTTCTTC. It encodes CASSTRKGTSGRGKQFF.

The chain recombines TRBV28 with TRBJ1-4, with no clear D. V was shortened by 3 bases and J by 8 bases, with 7 bases between the two germline ends. Germline CDR1 is MDHEN and CDR2 is SYDVKM. This CDR3 has 12 amino acids. As DNA, the CDR3 is TGTGCCAGCAGTTTGCTAGGGGAAAAACTGTTTTTT. This codes for CASSLLGEKLFF.

The V call is TRBV6-5, the J call TRBJ1-2; D gene unclear. The V gene lost 6 bases and the J gene lost 4 bases, with 18 bases spanning the gap. The CDR3 has 15 residues. Germline V lookup: CDR1 MNHEY, CDR2 SVGAGI. The CDR3 nucleotides are TGTGCCAGCAGCCTAAATGATCGCGGACCCTATGGCTACACCTTC. Translating gives CASSLNDRGPYGYTF.

The V and J genes are TRBV6-5 and TRBJ1-6; unclear D gene. The V and J ends lost 6 bases and 8 bases respectively, with 8 bases between them. In germline, CDR1 is MNHEY, CDR2 SVGAGI. This CDR3 contains 12 residues. The CDR3 DNA reads TGTGCCAGCAGACTTCGGGATTCACCCCTCCACTTT. It encodes CASRLRDSPLHF.

The rearrangement uses TRBV28 and TRBJ2-7, with D possibly being TRBD2 (6 bases). V was cut by 7 bases and J by 7 bases, with 14 bases left in between. This CDR3 is 12 amino acids long. Per germline, CDR1 MDHEN and CDR2 SYDVKM. DNA for the CDR3: TGTGCCAGCAACCTCGGAGGGAATGAGCAGTACTTC. It is translated as CASNLGGNEQYF.

V is TRBV6-6 and J is TRBJ1-3; D unclear. Germline V gene lookup returns CDR1 MNHNY and CDR2 SVGAGI (reference sequence). The CDR3 is 15 amino acids. The germline V and J ends were trimmed by 6 bases and 0 bases, with 12 bases remaining between them. The CDR3 nucleotides read TGTGCCAGCAGAAGGGATATTTTCTCTGGAAACACCATATATTTT. Its protein is CASRRDIFSGNTIYF.